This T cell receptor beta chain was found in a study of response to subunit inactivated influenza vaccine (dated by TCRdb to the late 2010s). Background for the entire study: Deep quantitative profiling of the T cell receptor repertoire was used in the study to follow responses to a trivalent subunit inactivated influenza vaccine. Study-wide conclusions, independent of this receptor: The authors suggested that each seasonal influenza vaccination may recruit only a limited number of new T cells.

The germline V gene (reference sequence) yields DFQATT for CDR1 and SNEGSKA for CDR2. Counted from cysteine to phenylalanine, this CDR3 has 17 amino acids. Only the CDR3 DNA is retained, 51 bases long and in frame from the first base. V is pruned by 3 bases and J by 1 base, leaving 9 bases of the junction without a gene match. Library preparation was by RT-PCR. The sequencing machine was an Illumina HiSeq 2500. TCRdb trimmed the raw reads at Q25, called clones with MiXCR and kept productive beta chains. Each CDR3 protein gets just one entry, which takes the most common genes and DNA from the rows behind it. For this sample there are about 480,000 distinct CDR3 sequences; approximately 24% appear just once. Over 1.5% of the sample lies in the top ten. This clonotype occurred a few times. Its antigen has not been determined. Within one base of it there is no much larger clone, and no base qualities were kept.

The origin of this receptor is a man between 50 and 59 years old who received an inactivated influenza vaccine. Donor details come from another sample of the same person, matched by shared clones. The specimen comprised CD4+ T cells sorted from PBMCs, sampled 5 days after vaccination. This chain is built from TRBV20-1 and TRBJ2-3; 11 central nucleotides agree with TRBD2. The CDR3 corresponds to CSARSPGTSGRTDTQYF. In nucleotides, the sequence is TGCAGTGCTAGGTCCCCCGGGACTAGCGGACGCACAGATACGCAGTATTTT.